Described below is a single T cell receptor (beta chain) sequence and its context. The sample comes from a study of shared clonotypes between healthy human individuals. After removal of 6 bases from V and 7 bases from J, the junction contained 7 bases not matched to a gene. Per the germline V gene, CDR1 is MNHEY and CDR2 is SMNVEV (reference sequence). The CDR3 loop spans 14 amino acids. Source study methods: Junction-only sequences produced by ImmunoSEQ had no quality scores, so filtering differed. Sequenced by immunoSEQ multiplex PCR; TCRdb stores in-frame clones only, minus some. Clone size and V and J calls were adopted from that table, with D and trimming inferred from the DNA. The data show nearly 2 million clones, about 94% seen once. CD8 cells regarded as naive lacked CD45RO, were positively chosen for CCR7, and omitted terminally differentiated effector memory CD45RA+ cells.

The sample taken for sequencing was naive CD8+ T cells sorted from blood. The genes are TRBV27 and TRBJ2-2; 8 bases agree with TRBD1. This clonotype was sampled from a man between 18 and 35 years old in good health. DNA for the CDR3: TGTGCCAGCAGGGACAGGGAATTTGGCGGGGAGCTGTTTTTT. It yields the protein CASRDREFGGELFF.